One T cell receptor (beta chain) is described in this entry. This sample was taken from a study of blood T cell repertoires in COVID-19. Study information: The samples span acute and convalescent COVID-19 from the United States, Italy and Spain.

This CDR3 has 14 residues. CDR1 and CDR2 from the germline V gene are SGDLS and YYNGEE. The J segment lost 2 bases and the V segment lost 4 bases, leaving 6 bases of the junction unmatched. Some clones are missing from TCRdb's copy, which holds only in-frame ones; the method was immunoSEQ multiplex PCR. The sample comprises hundreds of thousands of clones, 87% of which are singletons, and about 1.4% rests with the top ten. This sequence was found in a woman aged 40 to 50 who had recovered from COVID-19. Input material: peripheral blood. V is TRBV9 and J is TRBJ2-7; 7 bases map to TRBD1. The CDR3 DNA reads TGTGCCAGCAGCCCGCAGGGGGATCCCTACGAGCAGTACTTC. Protein sequence: CASSPQGDPYEQYF.